Included here is one T cell receptor (beta chain) sequence, with context. CDR1 is MNHNS and CDR2 is SASEGT in the germline V gene. The CDR3 is 16 residues long. V shed 1 base and J shed 4 bases, with 13 bases lying between them. The source of the sample is a study of T cells in Graves' hyperthyroidism and ophthalmopathy. There were TCR beta CDR3 regions amplified from RNA transcripts. During a first-round RT-PCR of the TCR CDR3, the HTBI primer set was used. From the multiplex PCR reads, TCRdb called clonotypes with MiXCR, one entry per CDR3 protein. The repertoire holds over 200,000 distinct CDR3 sequences, with roughly 18% as singletons.

Material: blood. V gene TRBV6-1 combines with J gene TRBJ1-4; tentative D call: TRBD1 (5 bases). This TCR derives from a man aged 40-49 years with Graves' hyperthyroidism. CDR3 amino acids: CASSEESGASNEKLFF. The CDR3 nucleotides read TGTGCCAGCAGTGAAGAATCCGGGGCGAGTAATGAAAAACTGTTTTTT.